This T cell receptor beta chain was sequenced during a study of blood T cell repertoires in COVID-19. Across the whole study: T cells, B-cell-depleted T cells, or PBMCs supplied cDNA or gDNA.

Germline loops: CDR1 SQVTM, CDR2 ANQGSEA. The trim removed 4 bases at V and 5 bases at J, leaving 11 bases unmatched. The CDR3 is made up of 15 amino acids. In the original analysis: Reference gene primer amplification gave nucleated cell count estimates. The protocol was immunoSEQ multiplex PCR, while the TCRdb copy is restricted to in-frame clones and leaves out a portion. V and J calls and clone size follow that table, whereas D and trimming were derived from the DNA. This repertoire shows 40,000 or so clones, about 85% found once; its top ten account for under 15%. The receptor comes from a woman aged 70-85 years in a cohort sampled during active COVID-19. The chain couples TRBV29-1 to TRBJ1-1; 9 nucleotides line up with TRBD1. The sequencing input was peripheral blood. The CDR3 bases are TGCAGCGTTGTCCGGGACAGGGAGCCGAGGACTGAAGCTTTCTTT. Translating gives CSVVRDREPRTEAFF.